This T cell receptor (beta chain) was recorded in a study of OX40 agonist ivuxolimab in advanced cancers. Study-level points and caveats: CD8+ T cells (on average) carried more expanded clones than CD4+ T cells.

Data came from immunoSEQ multiplex PCR; TCRdb stores just in-frame clones and leaves some out. The sample holds 35,000 or so clones; over 60% are singletons and the top ten take roughly 25%. A word on this clone: What it binds is unknown.

This CDR3 comprises 15 residues. Germline assignment: CDR1 SNHLY and CDR2 FYNNEI. V shed 5 bases and J shed 9 bases, with 20 bases lying between them. This clonotype was sampled from an adult with an advanced solid tumor such as melanoma, head and neck, liver or kidney cancer. The sequenced sample was CD4+ or CD8+ T cells sorted from blood, obtained in a trial of the OX40 agonist ivuxolimab. The V and J genes are TRBV2 and TRBJ1-5; D not resolved. Written as DNA, the CDR3 is TGTGCCAGCAGTTTCGACCCAGTCACAGCCGGGCCCCAGCATTTT. It yields the protein CASSFDPVTAGPQHF.